The 24 T cell receptor beta chains reported below all come from one sample, sequenced in a study of T cell responses to AZD1222 COVID-19 vaccine. The table came from immunoSEQ multiplex PCR; TCRdb's copy has only in-frame clones and leaves some out. The sample has around 130,000 clones; about 86% are singletons. The material was peripheral blood, obtained 28 days after the second AZD1222 dose. The receptors originated from an adult who received the AZD1222 COVID-19 vaccine.

The V call is TRBV3-1 (or the pseudogene TRBV3-2), the J call TRBJ1-6; tentative D call: TRBD1 (5 bases). The V end was cut by 1 base, the J end by 7 bases, with 14 bases between. From germline, CDR1 is LGHDT and CDR2 YNNKEL (reference sequence). The CDR3 consists of 16 residues. This chain's CDR3 is CASSQGDGRVNSPLHF. CDR3 DNA sequence: TGTGCCAGCAGCCAAGGTGACGGCAGGGTAAATTCACCCCTCCACTTT.

J is TRBJ2-7 and V is TRBV20-1, with D possibly being TRBD2 (5 bases). The CDR3 length is 11 residues. V shed 1 base and J shed 6 bases, with 7 bases lying between them. Germline CDR1 DFQATT, CDR2 SNEGSKA (reference sequence). The CDR3 here is CSARGLLEQYF. CDR3 nucleotide sequence: TGCAGTGCTAGAGGACTACTCGAGCAGTACTTC.

The rearrangement joins TRBV28 to TRBJ1-6; D remains unclear. The CDR3 spans 12 residues. The germline gives CDR1 MDHEN, CDR2 SYDVKM. V dropped 6 bases and J dropped 8 bases, with 8 bases sitting between them. The CDR3 DNA reads as TGTGCCAGCAGATATCGAGATTCACCCCTCCACTTT. Its protein is CASRYRDSPLHF. Combining the CDR3 with reference TRBV28 and TRBJ1-6 gives the whole variable domain DVKVTQSSRYLVKRTGEKVFLECVQDMDHENMFWYRQDPGLGLRLIYFSYDVKMKEKGDIPEGYSVSREKKERFSLILESASTNQTSMYLCASRYRDSPLHFGNGTRLTVT.

This sequence joins TRBV5-8 and TRBJ2-5; 7 bases fit TRBD1. Per the germline V gene, CDR1 is SGHTS and CDR2 is YDEGEE. V was clipped by 4 bases and J by 2 bases; unmatched bases: 2. The CDR3 runs to 13 residues. CDR3 protein: CASSTDRQETQYF. CDR3 sequence (DNA): TGTGCCAGCAGCACGGACAGGCAAGAGACCCAGTACTTC. Full variable domain (missing parts from reference TRBV5-8 and TRBJ2-5): EAGVTQSPTHLIKTRGQQATLRCSPISGHTSVYWYQQALGLGLQFLLWYDEGEERNRGNFPPRFSGRQFPNYSSELNVNALELEDSALYLCASSTDRQETQYFGPGTRLLVL.

This clone was observed a handful of times. The CDR3: CASSFIGTGIGELFF. The CDR3 DNA reads TGTGCCAGCAGCTTTATAGGGACAGGGATCGGGGAGCTGTTTTTT. V and J are TRBV11-2 and TRBJ2-2; TRBD1 aligns across 9 bases. V lost 3 bases and J lost 7; bases outside the gene matches: 6. The CDR3 loop spans 15 amino acids. Germline V gene data show CDR1 as SGHAT and CDR2 as FQNNGV.

The CDR3 DNA is TGTGCCAGCTCACAGGACAGGGTTCATTCACCCCTCCACTTT. This translates into CASSQDRVHSPLHF. The chain is built from TRBV18 and TRBJ1-6; 8 bases match TRBD1. Germline V gives CDR1 KGHSH, CDR2 LQKENI. V shed 4 bases, J shed 8 bases, and the junction held 4 bases outside the gene matches. The CDR3 has 14 amino acids.

A single count supports this clone. This chain links TRBV9 with TRBJ1-4; possible D gene TRBD1, 5 bases. The germline V gene encodes CDR1 SGDLS and CDR2 YYNGEE. The CDR3 loop spans 15 amino acids. V was trimmed by 5 bases and J by 5 bases, leaving 16 bases between them. This CDR3 reads CASSGSRDGNEKLFF. Written as DNA, the CDR3 is TGTGCCAGCAGTGGGAGCCGGGACGGCAATGAAAAACTGTTTTTT. The variable domain in full, with the rest retrieved from reference TRBV9 and TRBJ1-4, is DSGVTQTPKHLITATGQRVTLRCSPRSGDLSVYWYQQSLDQGLQFLIQYYNGEERAKGNILERFSAQQFPDLHSELNLSSLELGDSALYFCASSGSRDGNEKLFFGSGTQLSVL.

This chain links TRBV29-1 with TRBJ2-5; D gene unclear. CDR1 and CDR2 from the germline V gene are SQVTM and ANQGSEA. The CDR3 is 12 amino acids. V lost 4 bases to trimming and J lost 5 bases, with 11 bases between them. This CDR3 reads CSVAGLGETQYF. The CDR3, as DNA: TGCAGCGTTGCTGGGCTGGGGGAGACCCAGTACTTC.

The CDR3 loop reads CSASRQGSNSPLHF. In nucleotides, the CDR3 is TGCAGTGCTAGTAGACAGGGGTCGAATTCACCCCTCCACTTT. The genes are TRBV20-1 and TRBJ1-6; 8 nucleotides match TRBD1. The V and J ends lost 3 bases and 7 bases, in that order; junction bases with no gene match: 5. From germline, CDR1 is DFQATT and CDR2 SNEGSKA (reference sequence). The CDR3 has 14 amino acids.

This chain connects TRBV28 to TRBJ1-1; maybe TRBD1 (5 bases). Germline CDR1 is MDHEN and CDR2 is SYDVKM. The CDR3 sequence is 13 residues long. Trimming left V 5 bases short and J 1 base short, with 8 bases between. The CDR3: CASSLGQNTEAFF. CDR3 sequence (DNA): TGTGCCAGCAGTCTCGGACAGAACACTGAAGCTTTCTTT.

The CDR3 sequence is CASSQGGSYLEQYF. The CDR3 DNA sequence: TGTGCCAGCAGCCAAGGTGGAAGTTACCTCGAGCAGTACTTC. V gene TRBV14 combines with J gene TRBJ2-7, with D hard to call. V lost 1 base to trimming and J lost 6 bases, with 13 bases between them. This CDR3 spans 14 amino acids. CDR1 is SGHDN and CDR2 is FVKESK in the germline V gene.

The chain employs TRBV28 and TRBJ2-7; 10 nucleotides line up with TRBD1. This CDR3 has 14 residues. Trimming at V came to 6 bases and at J to 6 bases, leaving 8 bases not matched to a gene. The germline V gene encodes CDR1 MDHEN and CDR2 SYDVKM. CDR3 amino acids: CASRVPGQGFEQYF. The CDR3 DNA follows: TGTGCCAGCAGGGTTCCGGGACAGGGGTTCGAGCAGTACTTC.

This sequence joins TRBV2 and TRBJ1-3; D is unclear. V lost 2 bases, J lost 0 bases, and 14 bases lay in between. Germline CDR1 SNHLY, CDR2 FYNNEI. This CDR3 is 17 amino acids long. CDR3 nucleotides: TGTGCCAGCAGTGAATTGAGCCGGGGTTACTCTGGAAACACCATATATTTT. Its translation is CASSELSRGYSGNTIYF.

DNA for the CDR3: TGTGCCAGCAGTAGGACAGGGGGGAATTCACCCCTCCACTTT. This sequence encodes CASSRTGGNSPLHF. The chain is built from TRBV3-1 (or the pseudogene TRBV3-2) and TRBJ1-6, with 10 bases lining up with TRBD1. CDR1 is LGHDT and CDR2 is YNNKEL in the germline V gene (reference sequence). The CDR3 consists of 14 residues. Trimming removed 6 bases from V and 7 bases from J; junction bases left unmatched: 3.

The chain joins TRBV19 to TRBJ1-2; 7 nucleotides align to TRBD1. Germline V CDR1 and CDR2: LNHDA, SQIVND (reference sequence). V gave up 6 bases and J gave up 2 bases; unmatched junction bases: 6. The CDR3 has 14 residues. The CDR3 region has the DNA TGTGCCAGTAGCCGTGGGGACAGCAACTATGGCTACACCTTC. This translates into CASSRGDSNYGYTF.

This chain uses TRBV28 with TRBJ1-4, with D unclear. Deletions cut 3 bases from V and 0 bases from J, with 8 bases between. The CDR3 contains 15 residues. Germline V CDR1 and CDR2: MDHEN, SYDVKM. In DNA, the CDR3 is TGTGCCAGCAGTTTCAGGAGTGCAACTAATGAAAAACTGTTTTTT. This sequence encodes CASSFRSATNEKLFF.

The chain employs TRBV9 and TRBJ2-1; tentative D call: TRBD1 (5 bases). CDR1 SGDLS and CDR2 YYNGEE come from the germline V gene. V was clipped by 6 bases and J by 5 bases, with 18 bases between them. This CDR3 is built from 15 residues. The CDR3 coding sequence is TGTGCCAGCACCTCCCAGGGTTACCCTAACAATGAGCAGTTCTTC. It encodes CASTSQGYPNNEQFF. The variable domain in full, with the rest retrieved from reference TRBV9 and TRBJ2-1, is DSGVTQTPKHLITATGQRVTLRCSPRSGDLSVYWYQQSLDQGLQFLIQYYNGEERAKGNILERFSAQQFPDLHSELNLSSLELGDSALYFCASTSQGYPNNEQFFGPGTRLTVL.

The chain employs TRBV3-1 (or the pseudogene TRBV3-2) and TRBJ2-1, with TRBD2 matching over 7 bases. V shed 8 bases, J shed 8 bases, and the junction held 3 bases outside the gene matches. Germline assignment: CDR1 LGHDT and CDR2 YNNKEL (reference sequence). The CDR3 spans 11 residues. CDR3 protein: CASRGVYEQFF. The DNA for the CDR3 is TGTGCCAGCCGGGGGGTGTATGAGCAGTTCTTC.

The chain uses TRBV30 and TRBJ1-5; TRBD1 might be the D (5 bases). In germline, CDR1 is GTSNPN, CDR2 SVGIG (reference sequence). V gave up 2 bases and J gave up 4 bases, with 15 bases separating them. The CDR3 extends over 15 amino acids. CDR3 DNA sequence: TGTGCCTGGAGTTCGGTGGGGACGGGGAATCAGCCCCAGCATTTT. The encoded protein is CAWSSVGTGNQPQHF. Full variable domain (remainder filled in from reference TRBV30 and TRBJ1-5): SQTIHQWPATLVQPVGSPLSLECTVEGTSNPNLYWYRQAAGRGLQLLFYSVGIGQISSEVPQNLSASRPQDRQFILSSKKLLLSDSGFYLCAWSSVGTGNQPQHFGDGTRLSIL.

The V call is TRBV5-6, the J call TRBJ1-6; D is unresolved. V gave up 4 bases and J gave up 6 bases, with 14 bases separating them. CDR3 length: 15 residues. The germline CDR1 and CDR2 sequences are SGHDT and YYEEEE. CDR3 sequence: CASSLGARRNSPLHF. In DNA, the CDR3 is TGTGCCAGCAGCCTGGGAGCCCGACGTAATTCACCCCTCCACTTT.

This chain connects TRBV3-1 (or the pseudogene TRBV3-2) to TRBJ1-1, with D possibly matching TRBD1 (6 bases). Trimming left V 2 bases short and J 3 bases short, with 10 bases between. The CDR3 spans 14 residues. Germline CDR1 LGHDT, CDR2 YNNKEL (reference sequence). CDR3 residues: CASSQKRGHTEAFF. The CDR3 DNA reads TGTGCCAGCAGCCAAAAACGGGGGCACACTGAAGCTTTCTTT.

The CDR3 nucleotides read TGTGCCAGCAGCCAACCCACCCATACGAACACTGAAGCTTTCTTT. This encodes CASSQPTHTNTEAFF. J is TRBJ1-1 and V is TRBV13; no reliable D call. Trimming left V 5 bases short and J 1 base short, with 14 bases between. Germline V gene data show CDR1 as PRHDT and CDR2 as FYEKMQ (reference sequence). This CDR3 has 15 amino acids.

The chain recombines TRBV4-3 with TRBJ2-2; possible D gene TRBD2, 5 bases. The germline gives CDR1 LGHNA, CDR2 YSLEER. Trimming took 2 bases from V and 0 from J, leaving 10 bases between them. The CDR3 sequence is 16 residues long. CDR3 DNA: TGCGCCAGCAGCCAAATCGAGCGGCCGAACACCGGGGAGCTGTTTTTT. The encoded protein is CASSQIERPNTGELFF.

V gene TRBV3-1 (or the pseudogene TRBV3-2) combines with J gene TRBJ1-2, with D perhaps TRBD1 (5 bases). V gave up 0 bases and J gave up 6 bases, with 17 bases separating them. This CDR3 is 16 amino acids long. Germline V gene data show CDR1 as LGHDT and CDR2 as YNNKEL (reference sequence). The chain's CDR3 is CASSQEGEGRFDGYTF. CDR3 DNA: TGTGCCAGCAGCCAAGAGGGGGAGGGTAGGTTCGATGGCTACACCTTC.